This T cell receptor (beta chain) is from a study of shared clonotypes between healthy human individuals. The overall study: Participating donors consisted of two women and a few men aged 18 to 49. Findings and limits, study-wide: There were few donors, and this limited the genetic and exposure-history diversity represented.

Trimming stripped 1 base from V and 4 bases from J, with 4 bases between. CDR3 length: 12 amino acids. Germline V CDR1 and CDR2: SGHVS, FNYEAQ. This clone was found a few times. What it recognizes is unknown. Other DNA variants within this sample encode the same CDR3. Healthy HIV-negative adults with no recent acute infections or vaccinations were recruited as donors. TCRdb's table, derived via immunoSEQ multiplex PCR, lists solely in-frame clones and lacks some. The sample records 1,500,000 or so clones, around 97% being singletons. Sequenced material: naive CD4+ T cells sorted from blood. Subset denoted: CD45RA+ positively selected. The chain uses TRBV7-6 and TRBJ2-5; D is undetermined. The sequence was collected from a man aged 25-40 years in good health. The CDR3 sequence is CASSLGVETQYF. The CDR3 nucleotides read TGTGCCAGCAGCTTAGGGGTAGAGACCCAGTACTTC.